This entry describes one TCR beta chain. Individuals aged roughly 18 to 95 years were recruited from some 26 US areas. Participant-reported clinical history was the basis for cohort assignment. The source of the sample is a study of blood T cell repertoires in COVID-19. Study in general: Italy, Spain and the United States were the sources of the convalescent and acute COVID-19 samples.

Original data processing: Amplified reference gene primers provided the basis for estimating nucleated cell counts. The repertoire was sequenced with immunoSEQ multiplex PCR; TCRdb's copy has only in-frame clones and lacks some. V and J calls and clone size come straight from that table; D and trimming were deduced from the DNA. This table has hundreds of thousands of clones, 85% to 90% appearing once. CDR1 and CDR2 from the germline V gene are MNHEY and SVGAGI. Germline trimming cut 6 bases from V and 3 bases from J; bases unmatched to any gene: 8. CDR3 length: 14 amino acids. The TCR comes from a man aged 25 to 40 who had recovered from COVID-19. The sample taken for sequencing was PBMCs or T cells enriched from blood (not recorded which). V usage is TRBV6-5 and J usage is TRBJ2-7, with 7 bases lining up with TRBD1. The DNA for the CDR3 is TGTGCCAGCAGCAGACAGGGTTTAAACTACGAGCAGTACTTC. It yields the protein CASSRQGLNYEQYF.